A single sample gave rise to the 31 T cell receptor beta chains below, sequenced in a study of cytomegalovirus exposure and HLA in healthy donors. Use of 60 Vbeta and 13 Jbeta primers characterized the PCR. TCRdb's copy holds only in-frame clones and misses some; the assay was immunoSEQ multiplex PCR. The sample lists about 94,000 clones; under 9% were seen once. Sequenced: PBMCs. Every receptor here comes from a man aged 45-60 years in good health and CMV-seronegative.

V and J are TRBV28 and TRBJ2-1, with TRBD1 matching 8 bases. CDR3 length: 15 residues. The V segment lost 4 bases and the J segment 4 bases; nucleotides outside the gene matches: 6. Germline V CDR1 and CDR2: MDHEN, SYDVKM. This chain's CDR3 is CASSSTTGVYNEQFF. For the CDR3, the DNA is TGTGCCAGCAGTTCCACGACAGGGGTATACAATGAGCAGTTCTTC.

Only a few counts were recorded for this clone. The rearrangement uses TRBV5-6 and TRBJ1-5, with 8 bases identical to TRBD1. With V trimmed by 4 bases and J by 16 bases, 16 bases remained unmatched. There are 14 residues in the CDR3. Germline CDR1 and CDR2: SGHDT and YYEEEE. CDR3 DNA sequence: TGTGCCAGCAGCAGCGCCGGACAGGGTGTGGAGCAACATTTT. This translates into CASSSAGQGVEQHF.

This clone has just one count. The CDR3 DNA reads as TGTGCCAGCAGTTTAAAAGCTAGCACAGATACGCAGTATTTT. Translated: CASSLKASTDTQYF. The chain joins TRBV28 to TRBJ2-3; D is unclear. The CDR3 runs 14 residues. CDR1 is MDHEN, CDR2 SYDVKM, per germline. The V end lost 2 bases, the J end lost 0 bases, and 6 bases lay between the germline ends.

The chain recombines TRBV5-1 with TRBJ2-5; 12 bases align to TRBD2. V lost 4 bases, J lost 4 bases, and 2 bases stayed unmatched. From germline, CDR1 is SGHRS and CDR2 YFSETQ. CDR3 length: 14 amino acids. The DNA of the CDR3 is TGCGCCAGCAGCCTAGCGGGGGGGCCAGAGACCCAGTACTTC. Translating gives CASSLAGGPETQYF.

This clone has just a few counts. As DNA, the CDR3 is TGTGCCAGCAGTGAACTCCAAGAGACCCAGTACTTC. Protein sequence: CASSELQETQYF. The gene calls are TRBV2 and TRBJ2-5; D uncertain. The V end was cut by 2 bases, the J end by 1 base, with 2 bases between. This CDR3 region has 12 residues. Germline V CDR1 and CDR2: SNHLY, FYNNEI.

V gene TRBV7-2 combines with J gene TRBJ2-1, with 13 nucleotides matching TRBD2. The trim removed 5 bases at V and 8 bases at J, leaving 9 bases unmatched. From germline, CDR1 is SGHTA and CDR2 FQGNSA. The CDR3 has 16 residues. This chain's CDR3 is CASSTGTSGIIYEQFF. CDR3 DNA sequence: TGTGCCAGCAGCACAGGGACTAGCGGGATTATCTATGAGCAGTTCTTC.

This clone was picked up a small number of times. The chain uses TRBV7-2 and TRBJ2-5; TRBD2 agrees at 12 bases. Losses at the gene ends were 0 bases for V and 4 bases for J; bases not matched to a gene: 3. Germline V gives CDR1 SGHTA, CDR2 FQGNSA. The CDR3 spans 16 residues. The CDR3 DNA reads TGTGCCAGCAGCTTAGCGCCTAGCGGGAGGGCAGAGACCCAGTACTTC. Translating gives CASSLAPSGRAETQYF.

This clone appeared a few times. The CDR3 reads CASSVRSNQPQHF. For the CDR3, the DNA is TGTGCCAGCAGTGTGCGAAGCAATCAGCCCCAGCATTTT. The chain is built from TRBV6-1 and TRBJ1-5; D uncertain. The CDR3 covers 13 residues. Germline V gives CDR1 MNHNS, CDR2 SASEGT. V was trimmed by 4 bases and J by 1 base, leaving 5 bases between them.

This clone turned up a few times. The V and J genes are TRBV27 and TRBJ1-2; perhaps TRBD1 as D (5 bases). From germline, CDR1 is MNHEY and CDR2 SMNVEV (reference sequence). With 1 base removed from V and 7 bases from J, the gap between germline ends came to 10 bases. The CDR3 is made up of 13 amino acids. The CDR3 DNA reads TGTGCCAGCAGTTTATTTCGGGGGGGTGGCTACACCTTC. Its protein is CASSLFRGGGYTF.

The J gene is TRBJ2-5, the V gene TRBV7-8; a possible D gene is TRBD1 (5 bases). The assigned J gene may be wrong: the sequence end matches TRBJ2-7 better. The CDR3 sequence is 12 residues long. CDR1 and CDR2 (germline): SGHVS, FQNEAQ. CDR3 coding DNA: TGTGCCAGCAGCACGACAGTCTACGAGCAGTACTTC. Residues: CASSTTVYEQYF.

This clone turned up a few times. V is TRBV28 and J is TRBJ1-2; 7 nucleotides align to TRBD1. Germline lookup yields CDR1 MDHEN and CDR2 SYDVKM. This CDR3 region has 17 residues. The ends lost 5 bases at V and 1 base at J; junction bases unmatched: 13. CDR3 nucleotide sequence: TGTGCCAGCAGTATTCCCCGGTCGGACAGGAATAACTATGGCTACACCTTC. It encodes CASSIPRSDRNNYGYTF.

CDR3 sequence reads: CASSSTGFRLSNQPQHF. Here the CDR3 DNA reads TGTGCCAGCAGTTCAACAGGTTTCCGATTGAGCAATCAGCCCCAGCATTTT. V usage is TRBV27 and J usage is TRBJ1-5; tentative D call: TRBD1 (5 bases). V was cut by 4 bases and J by 1 base, with 17 bases left in between. Germline lookup yields CDR1 MNHEY and CDR2 SMNVEV (reference sequence). The CDR3 is 17 amino acids.

This clone turned up a few times. The chain uses TRBV19 and TRBJ1-4; D is ambiguous. V gave up 5 bases and J gave up 0 bases, with 13 bases separating them. The CDR3 is made up of 16 amino acids. Germline CDR1 is LNHDA and CDR2 is SQIVND (reference sequence). CDR3: CASSPQRIATNEKLFF. For the CDR3, the DNA is TGTGCCAGTAGTCCGCAGCGGATCGCAACTAATGAAAAACTGTTTTTT.

The chain uses TRBV13 and TRBJ2-5; D gene unclear. This CDR3 comprises 16 residues. The V end lost 5 bases, the J end lost 0 bases, and 16 bases lay between the germline ends. Germline assignment: CDR1 PRHDT and CDR2 FYEKMQ (reference sequence). CDR3 sequence: CASSPTWAQYQETQYF. The CDR3 coding sequence is TGTGCCAGCAGCCCAACCTGGGCCCAGTACCAAGAGACCCAGTACTTC.

This clone was recorded a few times. V usage is TRBV12-5 and J usage is TRBJ2-3, with 13 bases aligning to TRBD2. This CDR3 comprises 16 residues. The V and J ends lost 1 base and 3 bases, in that order; junction bases with no gene match: 1. Germline lookup yields CDR1 LGHNT and CDR2 FRNRAP. The CDR3 coding sequence is TGTGCTAGTGGTTTGGGGACTAGCGGGAGTACAGATACGCAGTATTTT. The encoded protein is CASGLGTSGSTDTQYF.

The chain links TRBV5-1 to TRBJ2-5, with 11 bases fitting TRBD1. The J call is in doubt because the DNA end fits TRBJ2-7 better. The germline V gene encodes CDR1 SGHRS and CDR2 YFSETQ. This CDR3 region has 14 residues. The CDR3 DNA reads TGCGCCAGCAGCGGAGGGACAGGGGGTTACGAGCAGTACTTC. Residues: CASSGGTGGYEQYF.

This clone was seen a handful of times. The chain combines TRBV5-4 with TRBJ2-5, with 12 positions matching TRBD2. V shed 7 bases and J 1 base; nucleotides not matched to a gene: 8. Germline CDR1 is SGHNT and CDR2 is YYREEE (reference sequence). There are 16 residues in the CDR3. CDR3 residues: CASRQTSGGLQETQYF. CDR3 coding DNA: TGTGCCAGCCGACAAACTAGCGGGGGGCTCCAAGAGACCCAGTACTTC.

The J gene is TRBJ2-5, the V gene TRBV11-2, with D possibly matching TRBD2 (5 bases). With 6 bases removed from V and 5 bases from J, the gap between germline ends came to 10 bases. The CDR3 is made up of 12 amino acids. Germline CDR1 reads SGHAT; CDR2 reads FQNNGV. In DNA form, the CDR3 reads TGTGCCAGCAGTGGAGGTCTTGAGACCCAGTACTTC. It yields the protein CASSGGLETQYF.

This clone occurred a few times. The rearrangement joins TRBV5-1 to TRBJ1-4, with D possibly matching TRBD1 (5 bases). This CDR3 spans 16 amino acids. The germline gives CDR1 SGHRS, CDR2 YFSETQ. V lost 0 bases and J lost 0, with 9 bases in between. The CDR3 region is CASSLGQQATNEKLFF. Here the CDR3 DNA reads TGCGCCAGCAGCTTGGGACAGCAAGCAACTAATGAAAAACTGTTTTTT.

The V call is TRBV4-2, the J call TRBJ2-5; maybe TRBD1 (6 bases). V was shortened by 4 bases and J by 4 bases, with 13 bases between the two germline ends. There are 14 residues in the CDR3. Germline CDR1 LGHNA, CDR2 YNFKEQ. This chain's CDR3 is CASSLTGTPETQYF. Here the CDR3 DNA reads TGTGCCAGCAGCCTTACCGGGACACCAGAGACCCAGTACTTC.

This clone appeared a few times. This chain joins TRBV18 and TRBJ1-1, with TRBD1 matching over 7 bases. CDR1 is KGHSH and CDR2 is LQKENI in the germline V gene. Trimming cost V 5 bases and J 7 bases; bases outside gene matches: 13. There are 15 residues in the CDR3. The CDR3: CASSSTTDRVDEAFF. CDR3 DNA sequence: TGTGCCAGCTCATCAACGACCGACAGGGTGGATGAAGCTTTCTTT.

The chain employs TRBV7-9 and TRBJ2-3; 14 bases align to TRBD2. Germline V gene sequence: CDR1 SEHNR, CDR2 FQNEAQ (reference sequence). CDR3 length equals 15 residues. Losses at the gene ends were 5 bases for V and 5 bases for J; bases not matched to a gene: 3. CDR3 in DNA: TGTGCCAGCAGCATCGGACTAGCGGGGGGAGATACGCAGTATTTT. This sequence encodes CASSIGLAGGDTQYF.

The chain joins TRBV27 to TRBJ2-2; D might be TRBD1 (6 bases). CDR1 is MNHEY and CDR2 is SMNVEV in the germline V gene (reference sequence). The V end was cut by 6 bases, the J end by 5 bases, with 19 bases between. The CDR3 spans 16 residues. CDR3 in amino acids: CASSSTGFAGTGELFF. The CDR3 region has the DNA TGTGCCAGCAGCTCCACAGGGTTCGCGGGTACCGGGGAGCTGTTTTTT.

This chain joins TRBV18 and TRBJ1-1; D is unclear. The CDR3 has 14 residues. V was shortened by 0 bases and J by 3 bases, with 8 bases between the two germline ends. Germline assignment: CDR1 KGHSH and CDR2 LQKENI. CDR3 sequence reads: CASSPPSRDTEAFF. DNA for the CDR3: TGTGCCAGCTCACCACCGTCCCGGGACACTGAAGCTTTCTTT.

This clone turned up a few times. The chain has TRBV28 and TRBJ2-7, with 9 bases lining up with TRBD1. This CDR3 is 14 amino acids long. The V and J ends lost 2 bases and 4 bases, in that order; junction bases with no gene match: 3. Germline V gene data show CDR1 as MDHEN and CDR2 as SYDVKM. The CDR3 bases are TGTGCCAGCAGTTTAGGACAGGGGTTATACGAGCAGTACTTC. Encoded protein: CASSLGQGLYEQYF.

The V and J genes are TRBV28 and TRBJ2-3, with 13 nucleotides matching TRBD2. V lost 2 bases and J lost 0; bases outside the gene matches: 8. This CDR3 is 19 amino acids long. Germline-derived CDR1 and CDR2 are MDHEN and SYDVKM. As DNA, the CDR3 is TGTGCCAGCAGTTTAAGAGGGACTAGCGGGGCCTTTAGCACAGATACGCAGTATTTT. Its protein product is CASSLRGTSGAFSTDTQYF.

The chain uses TRBV18 and TRBJ2-1; 7 nucleotides match TRBD2. The CDR3 runs to 17 residues. Trimming cost V 0 bases and J 7 bases; bases outside gene matches: 12. The V gene's germline CDR1 is KGHSH and CDR2 LQKENI. The CDR3 sequence is CASSPPRAAGFGNEQFF. CDR3 in DNA: TGTGCCAGCTCACCACCGAGGGCAGCGGGGTTTGGAAATGAGCAGTTCTTC.

J is TRBJ2-7 and V is TRBV6-5; the match to TRBD1 covers 8 bases. Trimming cost V 4 bases and J 5 bases; bases outside gene matches: 7. Germline-derived CDR1 and CDR2 are MNHEY and SVGAGI. The length of the CDR3 is 14 residues. As DNA, the CDR3 is TGTGCCAGCAGTTCCCCAGGGGGCGCGAACGAGCAGTACTTC. The encoded protein is CASSSPGGANEQYF.

The chain is built from TRBV6-6 and TRBJ2-7; D possibly corresponds to TRBD2 (5 bases). Deletions cut 6 bases from V and 1 base from J, with 13 bases between. The CDR3 runs to 14 residues. Germline values: CDR1 MNHNY, CDR2 SVGAGI (reference sequence). CDR3: CASSLQSGSYEQYF. For the CDR3, the DNA is TGTGCCAGCAGCCTTCAGAGCGGATCCTACGAGCAGTACTTC.

This clone has more than one count but fewer than ten. This rearrangement joins TRBV9 to TRBJ1-4; D call uncertain. Trimming stripped 4 bases from V and 7 bases from J, with 17 bases between. This CDR3 has 15 residues. Germline V CDR1 and CDR2: SGDLS, YYNGEE. The CDR3 bases are TGTGCCAGCAGCCCCCGGGAGATGGGTGGTGAAAAACTGTTTTTT. This gives the protein CASSPREMGGEKLFF.

V is TRBV19 and J is TRBJ1-1, with a tentative D call TRBD1 (5 bases). Germline loops: CDR1 LNHDA, CDR2 SQIVND (reference sequence). Deletions cut 3 bases from V and 3 bases from J, with 14 bases between. The CDR3 contains 15 residues. CDR3 sequence reads: CASSIPTAGHTEAFF. The CDR3 DNA reads TGTGCCAGTAGTATCCCCACAGCAGGGCACACTGAAGCTTTCTTT.